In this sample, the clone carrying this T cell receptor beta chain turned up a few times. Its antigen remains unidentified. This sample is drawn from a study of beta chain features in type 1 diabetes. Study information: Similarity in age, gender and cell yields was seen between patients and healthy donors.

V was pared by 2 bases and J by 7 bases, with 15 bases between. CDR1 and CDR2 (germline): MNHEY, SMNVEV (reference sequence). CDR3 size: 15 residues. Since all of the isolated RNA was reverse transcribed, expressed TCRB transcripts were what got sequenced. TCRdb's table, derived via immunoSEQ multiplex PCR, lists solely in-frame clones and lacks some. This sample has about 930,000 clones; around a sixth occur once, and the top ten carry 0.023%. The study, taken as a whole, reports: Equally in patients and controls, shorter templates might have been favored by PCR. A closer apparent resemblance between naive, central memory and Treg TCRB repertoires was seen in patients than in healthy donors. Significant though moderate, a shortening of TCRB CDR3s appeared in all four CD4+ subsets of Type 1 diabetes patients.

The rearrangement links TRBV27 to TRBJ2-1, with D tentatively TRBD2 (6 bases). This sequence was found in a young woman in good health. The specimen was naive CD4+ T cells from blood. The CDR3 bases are TGTGCCAGCAGTTTAGGCGGGGTCCCTCGGAATGAGCAGTTCTTC. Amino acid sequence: CASSLGGVPRNEQFF.